This TCR beta chain was documented in a study of cytomegalovirus exposure and HLA in healthy donors. Findings and caveats of the study: A missense DCLRE1C variant was associated with V- and J-gene trimming of TCR beta chains in a later analysis, and an independent cohort replicated the association. From TCR beta sequences, most subjects' HLA-A and HLA-B alleles were reportedly predicted accurately. Cytomegalovirus-associated status was assigned to some 160 TCR beta chains.

About this clone: As yet, its antigen is unknown.

Germline V gene lookup returns CDR1 SQVTM and CDR2 ANQGSEA. Trimming removed 7 bases from V and 0 bases from J, with 7 bases in between. The CDR3 runs to 13 residues. Each donor was healthy, and each was a bone marrow donor. The PCR used 60 Vbeta and 13 Jbeta primers. Repertoires were generated with immunoSEQ multiplex PCR, while TCRdb's copy carries only in-frame clones and drops some. The sample lists fewer than 200,000 clones, approximately 75% seen once, with under 2% in the top ten. The V call is TRBV29-1, the J call TRBJ2-6; D ambiguous. The sequence was obtained from a woman between 18 and 30 years old in good health and CMV-seronegative. The sample consisted of PBMCs. CDR3: CSGWASGANVLTF. CDR3 in DNA: TGCAGCGGGTGGGCCTCTGGGGCCAACGTCCTGACTTTC.